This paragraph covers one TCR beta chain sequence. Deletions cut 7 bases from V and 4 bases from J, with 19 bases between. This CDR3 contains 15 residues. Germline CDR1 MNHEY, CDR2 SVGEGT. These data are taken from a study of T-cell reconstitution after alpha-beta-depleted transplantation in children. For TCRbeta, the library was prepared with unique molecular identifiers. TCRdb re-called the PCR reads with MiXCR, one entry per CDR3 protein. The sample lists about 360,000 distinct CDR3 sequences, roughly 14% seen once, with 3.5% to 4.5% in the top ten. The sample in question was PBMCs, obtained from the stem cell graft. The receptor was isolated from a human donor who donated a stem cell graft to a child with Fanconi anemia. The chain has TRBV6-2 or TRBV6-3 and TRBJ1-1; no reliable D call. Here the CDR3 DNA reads TGTGCCAGCAAGGGTATGGGCAGGCCGAGCACTGAAGCTTTCTTT. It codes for CASKGMGRPSTEAFF.